This T cell receptor (beta chain) emerged from a study of follicular helper T cells after annual influenza vaccination. Study-wide results and caveats: ICOS+CD38+ cTfh clonality tracked population frequency, and its change tracked circulating plasmablast change. Recurrent ICOS+CD38+ cTfh clonotypes included tetramer and AIM influenza-specific ones.

Noted time point: 2013-2014 season, 7 days after vaccination. Subjects lived in the community and lacked influenza vaccine within the prior 6 months. In germline, CDR1 is MNHEY, CDR2 SVGAGI. The CDR3 runs to 13 residues. The germline V and J ends were trimmed by 7 bases and 6 bases, with 15 bases remaining between them. In the case of this clone: Antigen unknown.

Sequencing of TCRB used Survey level resolution. Libraries were prepared by immunoSEQ multiplex PCR; TCRdb keeps only in-frame clonotypes and omits some of them. The sample records more than 7,000 clones, about 83% being singletons. The clonotype originates from an adult who received the influenza vaccine. V gene TRBV6-5 combines with J gene TRBJ1-2; unclear D gene. The specimen was CXCR5+ CD38- circulating T follicular helper cells from blood, collected 7 days after influenza vaccination. As to subset: circulating Tfh, non-naive CD4+CXCR5+PD-1+ (ICOS+CD38+ or ICOS-CD38-). CDR3 amino acids: CASIPTRADGYTF. CDR3 DNA sequence: TGTGCCAGCATCCCCACGCGGGCGGATGGCTACACCTTC.